The clone carrying this T cell receptor beta chain was seen many times. This specimen comes from a study of regulatory T cells in long-lasting Graves disease. Construction of the TCR beta libraries employed iRepertoire HTBI primers in conjunction with Arm-PCR of CDR3 regions. One entry per CDR3 protein results from TCRdb running MiXCR on the multiplex PCR reads. The table shows around 400,000 distinct CDR3 sequences, with about 25% occurring only once. V lost 4 bases and J lost 8, with 14 bases in between. In germline, CDR1 is SNHLY, CDR2 FYNNEI. The CDR3 totals 13 residues. Time point of the sample: persistent/refractory GD, antithyroid drugs over 5 years with positive TRAb. Following extraction of RNA from PBMCs, that RNA was used to make the TCR library.

This clonotype originated in a female donor with Graves disease. The sample in question was peripheral blood mononuclear cells (PBMCs), obtained when the disease was refractory, from a patient treated with antithyroid drugs. V usage is TRBV2 and J usage is TRBJ1-2, with D perhaps TRBD1 (6 bases). The CDR3 here is CASSVQGIRGYTF. The CDR3 bases are TGTGCCAGCAGTGTACAGGGAATTAGGGGCTACACCTTC.